This T cell receptor (beta chain) originates from a study of blood T cell repertoires in COVID-19. Study context: There were acute and convalescent COVID-19 samples, and they came from the United States, Italy and Spain. PBMCs, B-cell-depleted T cells, or T cells provided the cDNA or gDNA that made up the material.

The authors' processing: Cell counts per sample came from amplifying reference gene primers. The method was immunoSEQ multiplex PCR; TCRdb's version includes in-frame clones alone and lacks a portion of them. V, J and clone size derive from that table, while D and trimming were established from the DNA sequence. Of tens of thousands of clones in the sample, over 60% were seen once. The material sequenced was peripheral blood. The sequence came from a woman aged 80 or older with active or convalescent COVID-19.

CDR3 residues: CATSRDRLYEQYF. Here the CDR3 DNA reads TGTGCCACCAGCAGAGATAGACTCTACGAGCAGTACTTC. The chain has TRBV15 and TRBJ2-7; D call uncertain. The CDR3 has 13 residues. Germline V gives CDR1 LNHNV, CDR2 YYDKDF (reference sequence). V was trimmed by 0 bases and J by 3 bases, leaving 6 bases between them. The full variable domain, in which reference TRBV15 and TRBJ2-7 provide the parts outside the CDR3, is DAMVIQNPRYQVTQFGKPVTLSCSQTLNHNVMYWYQQKSSQAPKLLFHYYDKDFNNEADTPDNFQSRRPNTSFCFLDIRSPGLGDTAMYLCATSRDRLYEQYFGPGTRLTVT.